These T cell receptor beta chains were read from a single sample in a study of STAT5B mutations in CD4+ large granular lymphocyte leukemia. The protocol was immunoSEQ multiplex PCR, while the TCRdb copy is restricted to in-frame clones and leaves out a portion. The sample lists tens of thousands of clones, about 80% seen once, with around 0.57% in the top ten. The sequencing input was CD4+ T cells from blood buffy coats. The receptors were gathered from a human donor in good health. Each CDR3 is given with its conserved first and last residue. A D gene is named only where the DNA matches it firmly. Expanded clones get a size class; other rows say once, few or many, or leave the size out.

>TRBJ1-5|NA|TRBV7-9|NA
CASTFGSNQPQHF
TGTGCCAGCACCTTTGGTAGCAATCAGCCCCAGCATTTT
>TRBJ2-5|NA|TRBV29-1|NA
CSVAVGVGETQYF
TGCAGCGTTGCCGTCGGAGTTGGGGAGACCCAGTACTTC
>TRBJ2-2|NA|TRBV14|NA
CASSQASGPSNTGELFF
TGTGCCAGCAGCCAAGCCTCGGGGCCTTCGAACACCGGGGAGCTGTTTTTT
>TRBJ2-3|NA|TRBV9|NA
CASSVGGGPDTQYF
TGTGCCAGCAGCGTAGGAGGGGGGCCAGATACGCAGTATTTT
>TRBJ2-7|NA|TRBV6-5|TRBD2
CASSYLSSGEYEQYF
TGTGCCAGCAGTTACTTGTCTAGCGGGGAGTACGAGCAGTACTTC
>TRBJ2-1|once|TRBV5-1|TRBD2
CASSLAGGSSYNEQFF
TGCGCCAGCAGCTTGGCGGGGGGGAGCTCCTACAATGAGCAGTTCTTC
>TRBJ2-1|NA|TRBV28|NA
CASSFQREQFF
TGTGCCAGCAGTTTCCAGCGGGAGCAGTTCTTC
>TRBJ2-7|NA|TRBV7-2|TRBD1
CASSLGTGPYEQYF
TGTGCCAGCAGCTTAGGGACAGGGCCCTACGAGCAGTACTTC
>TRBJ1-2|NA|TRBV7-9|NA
CASSLAGGGGGYTF
TGTGCCAGCAGCTTAGCGGGGGGCGGCGGCGGCTACACCTTC
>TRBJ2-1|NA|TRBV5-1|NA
CASSLRGESYNEQFF
TGCGCCAGCAGCTTGAGGGGTGAGTCCTACAATGAGCAGTTCTTC
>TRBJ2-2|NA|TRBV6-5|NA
CASSYSVGVDTGELFF
TGTGCCAGCAGTTACTCTGTAGGGGTGGACACCGGGGAGCTGTTTTTT
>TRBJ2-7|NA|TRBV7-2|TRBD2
CASSPRLAGGPVNEQYF
TGTGCCAGCAGCCCGAGACTAGCGGGAGGGCCTGTTAACGAGCAGTACTTC
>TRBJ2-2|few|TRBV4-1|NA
CASSPLGRGNTGELFF
TGCGCCAGCAGCCCCCTTGGCCGGGGGAATACCGGGGAGCTGTTTTTT
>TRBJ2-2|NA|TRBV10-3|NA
CAISEGQNTGELFF
TGTGCCATCAGTGAAGGGCAGAACACCGGGGAGCTGTTTTTT
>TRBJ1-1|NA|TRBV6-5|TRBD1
CASLRGDRNTEAFF
TGTGCCAGCCTAAGGGGGGACAGGAACACTGAAGCTTTCTTT
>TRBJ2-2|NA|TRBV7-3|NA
CASSRNGVTNTGELFF
TGTGCCAGCAGCCGAAATGGGGTTACGAACACCGGGGAGCTGTTTTTT
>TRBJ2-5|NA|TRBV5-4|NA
CASSLGPGQETQYF
TGTGCCAGCAGCCTAGGACCAGGACAAGAGACCCAGTACTTC
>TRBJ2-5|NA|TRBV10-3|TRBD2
CAILREFSETQYF
TGTGCCATCCTGCGGGAGTTTTCAGAGACCCAGTACTTC
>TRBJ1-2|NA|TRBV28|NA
CASTSPANYGYTF
TGTGCCAGCACCTCTCCGGCTAACTATGGCTACACCTTC
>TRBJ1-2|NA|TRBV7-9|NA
CASSLPNYGYTF
TGTGCCAGCAGCTTACCTAACTATGGCTACACCTTC
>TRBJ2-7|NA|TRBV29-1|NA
CSAQGGGDGYEQYF
TGCAGCGCCCAAGGGGGGGGCGACGGCTACGAGCAGTACTTC
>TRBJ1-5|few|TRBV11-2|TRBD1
CASSGQGAETQPQHF
TGTGCCAGCAGTGGACAGGGGGCAGAGACTCAGCCCCAGCATTTT
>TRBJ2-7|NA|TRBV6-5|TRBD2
CASIGSGRSAYEQYF
TGTGCCAGCATAGGGAGCGGGAGGTCGGCCTACGAGCAGTACTTC
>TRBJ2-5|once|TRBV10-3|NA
CAISGGETQYF
TGTGCCATCAGTGGGGGGGAGACCCAGTACTTC
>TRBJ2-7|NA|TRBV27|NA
CASSLEGSYEQYF
TGTGCCAGCAGTTTGGAGGGCTCCTACGAGCAGTACTTC
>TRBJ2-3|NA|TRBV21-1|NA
CASSSGTSGRSGSTDTQYF
TGTGCCAGCAGCTCCGGGACTAGCGGGAGGAGCGGTAGCACAGATACGCAGTATTTT
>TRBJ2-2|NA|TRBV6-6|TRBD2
CASSYGWTSGTGELFF
TGTGCCAGCAGTTACGGGTGGACTAGCGGCACCGGGGAGCTGTTTTTT
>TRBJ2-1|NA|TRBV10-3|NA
CAISWGLKGEGLREQFF
TGTGCCATCAGTTGGGGACTTAAGGGGGAAGGTCTTCGGGAGCAGTTCTTC
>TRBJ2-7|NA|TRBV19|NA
CASSTHTGTGYEQYF
TGTGCCAGTAGTACACATACAGGGACGGGCTACGAGCAGTACTTC
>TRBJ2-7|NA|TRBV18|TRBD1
CASSPPGRGPGEQYF
TGTGCCAGCTCACCCCCCGGCAGGGGGCCGGGGGAGCAGTACTTC
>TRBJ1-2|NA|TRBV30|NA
CAYQTRGNYGYTF
TGTGCCTACCAAACCAGGGGAAACTATGGCTACACCTTC
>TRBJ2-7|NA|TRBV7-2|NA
CASSPMAVNSYEQYF
TGTGCCAGCAGCCCGATGGCGGTGAACTCCTACGAGCAGTACTTC
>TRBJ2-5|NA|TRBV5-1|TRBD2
CASSPGLAEETQYF
TGCGCCAGCAGCCCGGGACTAGCGGAAGAGACCCAGTACTTC
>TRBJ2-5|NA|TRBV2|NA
CASSAAVETQYF
TGTGCCAGCAGCGCAGCCGTTGAGACCCAGTACTTC
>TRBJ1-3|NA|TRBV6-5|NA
CASSSPTAYGNTIYF
TGTGCCAGCAGTTCCCCCACTGCCTATGGAAACACCATATATTTT
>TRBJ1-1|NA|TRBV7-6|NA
CASSSQEYTEAFF
TGTGCCAGCAGCTCCCAGGAGTACACTGAAGCTTTCTTT
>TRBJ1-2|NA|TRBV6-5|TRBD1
CASSPGQPGGYGYTF
TGTGCCAGCAGTCCGGGACAGCCCGGCGGCTATGGCTACACCTTC
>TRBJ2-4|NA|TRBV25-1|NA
CASSGGWGNIQYF
TGTGCCAGCAGTGGCGGATGGGGAAACATTCAGTACTTC
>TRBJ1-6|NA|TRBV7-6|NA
CASSSETGHNSPLHF
TGTGCCAGCAGCTCAGAAACAGGGCACAATTCACCCCTCCACTTT
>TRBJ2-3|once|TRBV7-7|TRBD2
CASSIGRVGTDTQYF
TGTGCCAGCAGCATCGGGAGGGTGGGCACAGATACGCAGTATTTT
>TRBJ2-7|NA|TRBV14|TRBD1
CASSPDRGLTPSYEQYF
TGTGCCAGCAGCCCGGACAGGGGGCTAACCCCCTCCTACGAGCAGTACTTC
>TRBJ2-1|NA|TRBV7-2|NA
CASSFTPHEQFF
TGTGCCAGCAGCTTCACCCCCCACGAGCAGTTCTTC
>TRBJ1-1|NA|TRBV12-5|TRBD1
CASAQGQVRTEAFF
TGTGCTAGTGCCCAAGGACAGGTCCGCACTGAAGCTTTCTTT
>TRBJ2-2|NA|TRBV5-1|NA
CASSEYSLAGELFF
TGCGCCAGCAGCGAATACAGCCTAGCCGGGGAGCTGTTTTTT
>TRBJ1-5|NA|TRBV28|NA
CASSFPQALGQPQHF
TGTGCCAGCAGTTTTCCCCAGGCTCTGGGTCAGCCCCAGCATTTT
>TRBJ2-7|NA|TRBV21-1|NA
CASSKHGFYEQYF
TGTGCCAGCAGCAAGCACGGATTCTACGAGCAGTACTTC